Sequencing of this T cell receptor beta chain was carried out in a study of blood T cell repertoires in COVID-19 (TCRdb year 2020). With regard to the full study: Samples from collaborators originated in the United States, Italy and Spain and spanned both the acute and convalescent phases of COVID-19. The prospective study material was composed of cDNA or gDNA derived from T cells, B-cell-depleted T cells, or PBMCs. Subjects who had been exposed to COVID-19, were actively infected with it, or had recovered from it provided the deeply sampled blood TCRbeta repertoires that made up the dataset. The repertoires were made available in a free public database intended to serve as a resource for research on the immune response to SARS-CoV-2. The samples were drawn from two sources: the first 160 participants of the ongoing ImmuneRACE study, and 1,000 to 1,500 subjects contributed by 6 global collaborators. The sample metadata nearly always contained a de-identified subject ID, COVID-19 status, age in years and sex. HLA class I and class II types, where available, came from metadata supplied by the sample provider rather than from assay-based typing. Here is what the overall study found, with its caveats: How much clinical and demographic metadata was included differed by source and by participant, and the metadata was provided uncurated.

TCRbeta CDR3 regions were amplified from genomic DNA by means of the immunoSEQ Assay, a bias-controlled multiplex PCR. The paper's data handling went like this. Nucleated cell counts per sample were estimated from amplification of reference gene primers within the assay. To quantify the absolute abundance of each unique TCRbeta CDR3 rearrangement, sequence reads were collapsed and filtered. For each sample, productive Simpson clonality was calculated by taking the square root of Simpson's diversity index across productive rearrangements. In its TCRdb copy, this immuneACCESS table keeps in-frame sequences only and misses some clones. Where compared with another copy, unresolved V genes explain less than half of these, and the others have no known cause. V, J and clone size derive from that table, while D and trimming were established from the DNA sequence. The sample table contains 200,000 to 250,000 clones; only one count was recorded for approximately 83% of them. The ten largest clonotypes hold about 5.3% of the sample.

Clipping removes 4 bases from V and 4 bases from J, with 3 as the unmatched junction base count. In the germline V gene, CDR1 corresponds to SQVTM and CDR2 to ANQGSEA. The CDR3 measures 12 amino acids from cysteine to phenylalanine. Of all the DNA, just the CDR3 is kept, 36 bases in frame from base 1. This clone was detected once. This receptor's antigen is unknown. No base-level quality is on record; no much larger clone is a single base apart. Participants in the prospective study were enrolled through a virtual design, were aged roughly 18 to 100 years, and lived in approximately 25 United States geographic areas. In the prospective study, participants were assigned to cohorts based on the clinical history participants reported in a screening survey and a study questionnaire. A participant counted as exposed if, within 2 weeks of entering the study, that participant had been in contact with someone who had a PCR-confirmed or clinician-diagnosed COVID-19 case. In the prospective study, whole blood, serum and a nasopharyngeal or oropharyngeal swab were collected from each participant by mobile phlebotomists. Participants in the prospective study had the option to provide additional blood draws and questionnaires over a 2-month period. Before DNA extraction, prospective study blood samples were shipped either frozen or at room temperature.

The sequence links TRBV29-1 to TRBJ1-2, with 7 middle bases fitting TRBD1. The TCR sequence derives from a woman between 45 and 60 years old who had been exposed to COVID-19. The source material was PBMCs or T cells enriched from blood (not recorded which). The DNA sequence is TGCAGCGTTGCAAGGGGGCCCTATGGCTACACCTTC. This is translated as CSVARGPYGYTF.